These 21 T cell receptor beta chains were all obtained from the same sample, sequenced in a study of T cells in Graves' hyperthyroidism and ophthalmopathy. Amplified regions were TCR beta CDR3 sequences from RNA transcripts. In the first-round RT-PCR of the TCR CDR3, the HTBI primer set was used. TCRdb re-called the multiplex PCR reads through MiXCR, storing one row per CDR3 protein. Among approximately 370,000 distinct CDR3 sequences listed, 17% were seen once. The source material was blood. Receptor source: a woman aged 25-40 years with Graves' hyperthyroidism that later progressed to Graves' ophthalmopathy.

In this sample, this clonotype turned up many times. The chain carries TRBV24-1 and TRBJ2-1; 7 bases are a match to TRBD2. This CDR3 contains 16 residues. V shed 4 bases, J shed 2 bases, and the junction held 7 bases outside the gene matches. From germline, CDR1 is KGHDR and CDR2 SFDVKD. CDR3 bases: TGTGCCACCAGTGACCCCACTAGCGAACCCTACAATGAGCAGTTCTTC. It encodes CATSDPTSEPYNEQFF.

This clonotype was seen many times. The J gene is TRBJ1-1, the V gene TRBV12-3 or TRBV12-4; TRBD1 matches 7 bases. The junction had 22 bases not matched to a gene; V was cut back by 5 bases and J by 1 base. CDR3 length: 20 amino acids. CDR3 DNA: TGTGCCAGCAGTACTCATCGGGACAGACGAACGCATAAATGGAACACTGAAGCTTTCTTT. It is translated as CASSTHRDRRTHKWNTEAFF.

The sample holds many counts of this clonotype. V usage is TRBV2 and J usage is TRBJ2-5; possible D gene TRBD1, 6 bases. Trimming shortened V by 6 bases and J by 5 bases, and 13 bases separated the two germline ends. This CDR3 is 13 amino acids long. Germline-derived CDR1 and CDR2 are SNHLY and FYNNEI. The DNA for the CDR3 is TGTGCCAGCAGAAGTGGGGGCGGGGAGACCCAGTACTTC. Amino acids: CASRSGGGETQYF.

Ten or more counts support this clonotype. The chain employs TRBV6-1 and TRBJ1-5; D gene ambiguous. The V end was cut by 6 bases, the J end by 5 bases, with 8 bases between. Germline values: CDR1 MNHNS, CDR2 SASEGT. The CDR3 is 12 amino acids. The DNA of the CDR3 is TGTGCCAGCAGCGCGGGGTATCAGCCCCAGCATTTT. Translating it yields CASSAGYQPQHF.

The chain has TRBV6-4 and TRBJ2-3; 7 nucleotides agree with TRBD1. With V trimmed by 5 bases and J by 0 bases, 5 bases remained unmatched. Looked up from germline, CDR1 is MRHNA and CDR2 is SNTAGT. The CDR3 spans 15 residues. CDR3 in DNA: TGTGCCAGCAGTAGGACGACAGGGAGCACAGATACGCAGTATTTT. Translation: CASSRTTGSTDTQYF.

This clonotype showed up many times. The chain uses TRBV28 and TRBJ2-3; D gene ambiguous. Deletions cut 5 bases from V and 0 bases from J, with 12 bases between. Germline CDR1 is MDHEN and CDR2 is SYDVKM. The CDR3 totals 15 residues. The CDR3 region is CASSLDDSSTDTQYF. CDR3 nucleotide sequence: TGTGCCAGCAGTCTGGATGATTCAAGCACAGATACGCAGTATTTT.

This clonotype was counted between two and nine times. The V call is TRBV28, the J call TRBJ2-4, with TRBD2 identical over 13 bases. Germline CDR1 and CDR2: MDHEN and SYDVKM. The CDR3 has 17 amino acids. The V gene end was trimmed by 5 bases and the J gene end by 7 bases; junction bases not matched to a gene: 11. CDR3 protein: CASSTGLAGDSKNIQYF. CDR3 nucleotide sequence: TGTGCCAGCAGTACCGGACTAGCGGGAGACTCTAAGAACATTCAGTACTTC.

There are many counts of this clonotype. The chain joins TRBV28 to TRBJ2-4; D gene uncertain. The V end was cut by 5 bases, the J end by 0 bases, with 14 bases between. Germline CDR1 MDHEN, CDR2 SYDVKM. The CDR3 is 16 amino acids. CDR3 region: CASSPRQNLAKNIQYF. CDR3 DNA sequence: TGTGCCAGCAGTCCCCGACAAAACTTAGCCAAAAACATTCAGTACTTC.

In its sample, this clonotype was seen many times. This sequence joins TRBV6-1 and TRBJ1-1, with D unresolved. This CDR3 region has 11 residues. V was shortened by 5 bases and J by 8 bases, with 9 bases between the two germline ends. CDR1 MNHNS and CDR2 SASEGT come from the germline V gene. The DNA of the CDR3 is TGTGCCAGCAGTAGCCGGAACGAAGCTTTCTTT. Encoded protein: CASSSRNEAFF.

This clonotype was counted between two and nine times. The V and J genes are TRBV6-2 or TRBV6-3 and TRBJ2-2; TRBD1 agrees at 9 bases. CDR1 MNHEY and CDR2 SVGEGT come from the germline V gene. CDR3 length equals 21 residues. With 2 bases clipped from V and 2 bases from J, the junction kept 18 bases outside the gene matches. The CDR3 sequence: CASSYRRDRVTVTVNTGELFF. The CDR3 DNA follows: TGTGCCAGCAGTTACCGCCGGGACAGGGTTACAGTGACGGTAAACACCGGGGAGCTGTTTTTT.

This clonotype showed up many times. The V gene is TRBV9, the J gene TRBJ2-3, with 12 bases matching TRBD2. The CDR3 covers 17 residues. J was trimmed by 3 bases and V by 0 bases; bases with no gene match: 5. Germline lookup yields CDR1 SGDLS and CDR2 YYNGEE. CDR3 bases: TGTGCCAGCAGCGTAGTCAAGACTAGCGGGGGAACAGATACGCAGTATTTT. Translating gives CASSVVKTSGGTDTQYF.

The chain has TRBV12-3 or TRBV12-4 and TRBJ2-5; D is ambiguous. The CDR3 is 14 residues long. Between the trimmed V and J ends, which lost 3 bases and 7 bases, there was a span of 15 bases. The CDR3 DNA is TGTGCCAGCAGTTTCCCCGGTCCCCTCAGGACCCAGTACTTC. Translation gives CASSFPGPLRTQYF.

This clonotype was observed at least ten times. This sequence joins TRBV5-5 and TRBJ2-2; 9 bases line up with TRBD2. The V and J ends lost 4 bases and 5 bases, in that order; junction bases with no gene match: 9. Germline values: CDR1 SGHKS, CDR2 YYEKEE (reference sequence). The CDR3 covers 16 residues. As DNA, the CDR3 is TGTGCCAGCAGCACGGCGGGAGGGCCACATACCGGGGAGCTGTTTTTT. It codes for CASSTAGGPHTGELFF.

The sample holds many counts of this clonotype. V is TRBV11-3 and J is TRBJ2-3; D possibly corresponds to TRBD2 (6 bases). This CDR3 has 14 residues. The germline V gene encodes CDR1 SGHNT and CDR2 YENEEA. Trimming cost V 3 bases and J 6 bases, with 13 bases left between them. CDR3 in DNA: TGTGCCAGCAGCTTTGGGTTTGCGGGGGATACGCAGTATTTT. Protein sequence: CASSFGFAGDTQYF.

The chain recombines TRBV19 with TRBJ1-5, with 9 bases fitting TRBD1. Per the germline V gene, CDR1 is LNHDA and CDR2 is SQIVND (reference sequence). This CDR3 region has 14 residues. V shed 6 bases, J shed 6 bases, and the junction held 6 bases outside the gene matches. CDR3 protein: CASSKGQGGQPQHF. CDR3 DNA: TGTGCCAGTAGCAAGGGACAGGGCGGTCAGCCCCAGCATTTT. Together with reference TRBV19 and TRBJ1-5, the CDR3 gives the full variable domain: DGGITQSPKYLFRKEGQNVTLSCEQNLNHDAMYWYRQDPGQGLRLIYYSQIVNDFQKGDIAEGYSVSREKKESFPLTVTSAQKNPTAFYLCASSKGQGGQPQHFGDGTRLSIL.

DNA for the CDR3: TGCAGTGCTAATCTAGCGGGAGGGCGAGGATTGAGGGACGAGCAGTACTTC. This translates into CSANLAGGRGLRDEQYF. The V gene is TRBV20-1, the J gene TRBJ2-7; 12 bases are shared with TRBD2. This CDR3 is 17 amino acids long. V shed 4 bases, J shed 5 bases, and the junction held 15 bases outside the gene matches. Looked up from germline, CDR1 is DFQATT and CDR2 is SNEGSKA (reference sequence).

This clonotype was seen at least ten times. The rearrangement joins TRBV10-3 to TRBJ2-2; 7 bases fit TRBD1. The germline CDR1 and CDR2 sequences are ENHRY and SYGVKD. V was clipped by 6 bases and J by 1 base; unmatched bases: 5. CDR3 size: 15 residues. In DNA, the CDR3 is TGTGCCATCAGCGCCGGGACAGTGAACACCGGGGAGCTGTTTTTT. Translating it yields CAISAGTVNTGELFF.

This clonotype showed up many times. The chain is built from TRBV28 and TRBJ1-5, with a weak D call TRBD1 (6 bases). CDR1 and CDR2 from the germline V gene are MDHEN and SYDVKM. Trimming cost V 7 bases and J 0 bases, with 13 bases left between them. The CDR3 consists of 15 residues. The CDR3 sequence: CASKSGQNSNQPQHF. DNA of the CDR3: TGTGCCAGCAAATCGGGACAAAATAGCAATCAGCCCCAGCATTTT. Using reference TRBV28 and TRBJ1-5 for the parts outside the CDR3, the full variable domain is DVKVTQSSRYLVKRTGEKVFLECVQDMDHENMFWYRQDPGLGLRLIYFSYDVKMKEKGDIPEGYSVSREKKERFSLILESASTNQTSMYLCASKSGQNSNQPQHFGDGTRLSIL.

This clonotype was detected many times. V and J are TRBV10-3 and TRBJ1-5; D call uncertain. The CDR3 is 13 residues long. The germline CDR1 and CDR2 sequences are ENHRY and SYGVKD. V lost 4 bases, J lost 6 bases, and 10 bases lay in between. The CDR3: CAISADSRQPQHF. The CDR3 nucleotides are TGTGCCATCAGTGCGGACTCCCGTCAGCCCCAGCATTTT.

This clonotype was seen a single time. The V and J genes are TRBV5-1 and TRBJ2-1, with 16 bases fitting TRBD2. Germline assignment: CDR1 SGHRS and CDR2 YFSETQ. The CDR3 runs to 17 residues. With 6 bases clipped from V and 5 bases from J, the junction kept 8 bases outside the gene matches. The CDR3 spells CASNYGTSGRANNEQFF. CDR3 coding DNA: TGCGCCAGCAACTACGGGACTAGCGGGAGGGCGAACAATGAGCAGTTCTTC.

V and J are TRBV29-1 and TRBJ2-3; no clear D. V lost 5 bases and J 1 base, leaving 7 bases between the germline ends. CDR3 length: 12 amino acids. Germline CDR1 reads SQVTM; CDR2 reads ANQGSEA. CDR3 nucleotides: TGCAGCGTTTATGGGGGCACAGATACGCAGTATTTT. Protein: CSVYGGTDTQYF.